This TCR beta chain stems from a study of molecular identifiers for immune sequencing clone quantification (dated by TCRdb to 2016 to 2019). Turning to the overall study: For a replicate experiment, RNA from approximately 20,000 or 100,000 naive CD8 T cells was divided into five aliquots, and four of the five aliquots were sequenced. The study was a methods study using CD8 T cells to benchmark molecular-identifier clustering-based TCR repertoire sequencing (MIDCIRS) and TCR RNA copy counting.

Receptor libraries were prepared by PCR. TCRdb records NextSeq 500 as the sequencer. Bulk TCR libraries were prepared as previously described, using TCR primers listed in Table S5. The Qiagen AllPrep DNA/RNA kit was used to purify total RNA. Before any analysis, reads coming from multiple sequencing runs of the same library were combined into one pool. The authors' analysis ran thus. Reads were retained only if an exact TCR constant sequence was present, and the retained reads were trimmed to 150 nt and grouped according to their 12-nt molecular barcodes. Within each barcode group, reads were sub-clustered at a 15% Levenshtein threshold, and quality-weighted consensus sequences were built per RNA molecule. Non-functional sequences were discarded, and so were lower-count sequences lying one edit away from another sequence. On the basis of fitting two negative binomial distributions, barcode sub-clusters with fewer than 20% of the maximum read count were discarded. In TCRdb, the public reads were trimmed at Q25 with fastp and aligned with MiXCR, with productive beta chains retained. Rows merge per CDR3 protein into single entries with the most common DNA and genes. These V and J calls originate from TCRdb's pipeline instead of the authors' own analysis. This sample has some 41,000 distinct CDR3 sequences in its table, and 24% of those were observed once. The ten largest clones take up just under 1% of the sample.

This clonotype was counted a single time. The antigen it binds to is not known. Per-base qualities were not stored, and no clone one base away is much larger. One read alone makes for weak evidence. Via the germline V gene, CDR1 is SQVTM and CDR2 ANQGSEA. Its CDR3 holds 13 amino acids, cysteine through phenylalanine. The only DNA kept is the CDR3, 39 bases in frame from the first base. The junction shows trimming of 3 bases on V and 1 base on J, plus 10 bases between the germline ends. Overall study outcomes, separate from this receptor: Approximately 3 recovered TCR RNA copies per cell were obtained by modeling, versus around 10 by digital PCR, implying a capture efficiency of about 30%. Spiked-in Jurkat TCR RNA equivalent to a single cell was reported to be detectable even among 800,000 to 1,000,000 naive CD8 T cells. Spiked-in Jurkat TCR RNA (approximately eleven copies' worth), which is not part of the donor repertoire, was contained in the naive libraries. In CMV-specific effector cells, over 97% of molecules were held by clones above 20 RNA copies, whereas under 1% of molecules were held by such clones in naive cells. When barcode sub-clustering was omitted, TCR diversity was inflated by chimeric consensus sequences, with chimeras reaching as high as 47%. The sizes of highly expanded clones could end up underestimated when identical TCR molecules share a barcode.

Libraries of naive CD8 T cells were built from anywhere between about 17,000 and 1,000,000 sorted cells, with 10%, 30% or 50% of the purified RNA used. On a BD FACSAria II, naive CD8 T cells were FACS-sorted as CD8+CD4-CCR7+CD45RA+ and collected into RLT Plus buffer. To test detection sensitivity, Jurkat RNA equivalent to under 12 TCR copies was spiked into samples of about 18,000-1,000,000 naive CD8 T cells. Enrichment of CD8 T cells was done with RosetteSep CD8+ T Cell Enrichment Cocktail plus Ficoll-Paque, and ACK red cell lysis came afterward. The sequenced material came from naive CD8+ T cells from blood, with Jurkat cell RNA spiked in. The meaning of the sample's cell subset or site label: FACS-sorted CD8+CD4-CCR7+CD45RA+ naive T cells. This sequence uses TRBV29-1 and TRBJ2-7; D gene: possibly TRBD1, on 6 matching bases. The receptor comes from a human donor in good health. Some libraries in this study had Jurkat cell RNA spiked in. The bases read TGCAGCGTTGAGACAGGAGAGTCCTACGAGCAGTACTTC. Its protein is CSVETGESYEQYF.